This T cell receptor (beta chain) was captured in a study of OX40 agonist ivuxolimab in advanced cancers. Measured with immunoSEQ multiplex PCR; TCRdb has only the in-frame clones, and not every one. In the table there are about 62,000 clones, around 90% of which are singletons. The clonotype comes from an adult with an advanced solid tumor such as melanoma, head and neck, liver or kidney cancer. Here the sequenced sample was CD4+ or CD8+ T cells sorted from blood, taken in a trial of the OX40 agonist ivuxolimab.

The CDR3 sequence: CASSQQGAAADTQYF. The CDR3 bases are TGTGCCAGCAGCCAACAGGGGGCGGCGGCAGATACGCAGTATTTT. The chain carries TRBV14 and TRBJ2-3; TRBD1 agrees at 8 bases. Germline-derived CDR1 and CDR2 are SGHDN and FVKESK. Trimming cost V 2 bases and J 4 bases; bases outside gene matches: 5. The CDR3 contains 15 residues.